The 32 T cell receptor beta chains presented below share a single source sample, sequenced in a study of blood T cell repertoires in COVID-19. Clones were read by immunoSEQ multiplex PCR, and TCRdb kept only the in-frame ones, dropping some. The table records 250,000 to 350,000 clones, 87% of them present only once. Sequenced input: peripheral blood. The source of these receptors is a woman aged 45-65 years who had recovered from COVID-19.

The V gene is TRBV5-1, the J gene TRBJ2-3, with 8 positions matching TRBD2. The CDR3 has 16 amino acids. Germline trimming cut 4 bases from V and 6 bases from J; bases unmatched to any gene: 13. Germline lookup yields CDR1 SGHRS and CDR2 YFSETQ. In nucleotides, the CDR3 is TGCGCCAGCAGCCCCCGCCGGGCGGGGGGAGAGGATACGCAGTATTTT. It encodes CASSPRRAGGEDTQYF.

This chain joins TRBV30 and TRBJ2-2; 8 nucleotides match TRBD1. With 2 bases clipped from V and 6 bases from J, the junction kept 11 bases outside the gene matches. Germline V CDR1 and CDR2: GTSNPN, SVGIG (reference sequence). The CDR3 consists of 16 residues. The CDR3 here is CAWSLRTGSLAGELFF. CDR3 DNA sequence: TGTGCCTGGAGTCTAAGGACAGGGTCGCTGGCCGGGGAGCTGTTTTTT. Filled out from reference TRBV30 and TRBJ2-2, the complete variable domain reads SQTIHQWPATLVQPVGSPLSLECTVEGTSNPNLYWYRQAAGRGLQLLFYSVGIGQISSEVPQNLSASRPQDRQFILSSKKLLLSDSGFYLCAWSLRTGSLAGELFFGEGSRLTVL.

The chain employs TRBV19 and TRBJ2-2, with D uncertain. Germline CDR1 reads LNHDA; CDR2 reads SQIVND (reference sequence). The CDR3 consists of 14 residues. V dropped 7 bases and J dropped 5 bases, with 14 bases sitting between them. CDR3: CASKPVPETGELFF. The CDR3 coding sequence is TGTGCCAGTAAACCCGTTCCTGAGACCGGGGAGCTGTTTTTT.

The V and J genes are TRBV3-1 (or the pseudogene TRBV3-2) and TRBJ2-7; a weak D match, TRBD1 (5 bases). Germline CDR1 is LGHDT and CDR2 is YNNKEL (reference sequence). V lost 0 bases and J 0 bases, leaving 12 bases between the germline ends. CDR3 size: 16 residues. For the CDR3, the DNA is TGTGCCAGCAGCCAAGATAATTGGCAGGGCTCCTACGAGCAGTACTTC. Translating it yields CASSQDNWQGSYEQYF.

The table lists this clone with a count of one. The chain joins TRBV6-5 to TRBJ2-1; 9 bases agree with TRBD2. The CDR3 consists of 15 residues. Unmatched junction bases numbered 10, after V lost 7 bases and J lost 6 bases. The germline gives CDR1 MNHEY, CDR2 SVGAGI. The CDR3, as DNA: TGTGCCAGCAAACCCCCACTAGCGGGCTTCAATGAGCAGTTCTTC. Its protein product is CASKPPLAGFNEQFF.

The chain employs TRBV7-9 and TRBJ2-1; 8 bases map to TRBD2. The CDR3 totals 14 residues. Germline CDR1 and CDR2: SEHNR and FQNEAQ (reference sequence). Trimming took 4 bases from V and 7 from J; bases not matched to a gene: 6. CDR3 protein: CASSYGTSTNEQFF. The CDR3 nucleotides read TGTGCCAGCAGCTACGGGACTAGTACGAATGAGCAGTTCTTC. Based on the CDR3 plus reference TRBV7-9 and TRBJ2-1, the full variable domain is DTGVSQNPRHKITKRGQNVTFRCDPISEHNRLYWYRQTLGQGPEFLTYFQNEAQLEKSRLLSDRFSAERPKGSFSTLEIQRTEQGDSAMYLCASSYGTSTNEQFFGPGTRLTVL.

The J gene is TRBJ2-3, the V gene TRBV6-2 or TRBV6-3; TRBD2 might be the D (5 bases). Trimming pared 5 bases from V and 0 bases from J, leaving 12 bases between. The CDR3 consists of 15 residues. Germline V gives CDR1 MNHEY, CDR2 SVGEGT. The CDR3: CASSIRDLSTDTQYF. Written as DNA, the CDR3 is TGTGCCAGCAGTATCCGGGATCTCAGCACAGATACGCAGTATTTT.

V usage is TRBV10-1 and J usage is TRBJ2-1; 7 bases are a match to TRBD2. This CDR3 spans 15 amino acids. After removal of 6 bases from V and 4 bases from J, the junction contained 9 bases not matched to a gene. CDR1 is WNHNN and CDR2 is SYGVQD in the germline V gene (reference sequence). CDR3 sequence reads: CASSEAGKLYNEQFF. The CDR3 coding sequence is TGCGCCAGCAGCGAAGCGGGGAAACTGTACAATGAGCAGTTCTTC.

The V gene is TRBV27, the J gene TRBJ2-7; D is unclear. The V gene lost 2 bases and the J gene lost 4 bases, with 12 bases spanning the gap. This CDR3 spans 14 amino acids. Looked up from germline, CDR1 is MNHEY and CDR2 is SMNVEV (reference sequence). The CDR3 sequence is CASSLQGSRYEQYF. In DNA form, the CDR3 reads TGTGCCAGCAGTTTACAAGGCAGCAGGTACGAGCAGTACTTC.

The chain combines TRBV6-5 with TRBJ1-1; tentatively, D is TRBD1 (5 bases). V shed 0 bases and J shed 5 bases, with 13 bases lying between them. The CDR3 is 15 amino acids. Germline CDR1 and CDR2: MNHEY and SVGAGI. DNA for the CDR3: TGTGCCAGCAGTTACTCGAGGTCAGGGCTTACTGAAGCTTTCTTT. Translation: CASSYSRSGLTEAFF.

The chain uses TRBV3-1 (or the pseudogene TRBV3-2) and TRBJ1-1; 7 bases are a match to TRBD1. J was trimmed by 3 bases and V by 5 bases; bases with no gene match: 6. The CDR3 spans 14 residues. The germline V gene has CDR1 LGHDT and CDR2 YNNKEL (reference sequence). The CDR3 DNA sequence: TGTGCCAGCAGCGGTAGGGACAGAGACACTGAAGCTTTCTTT. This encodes CASSGRDRDTEAFF.

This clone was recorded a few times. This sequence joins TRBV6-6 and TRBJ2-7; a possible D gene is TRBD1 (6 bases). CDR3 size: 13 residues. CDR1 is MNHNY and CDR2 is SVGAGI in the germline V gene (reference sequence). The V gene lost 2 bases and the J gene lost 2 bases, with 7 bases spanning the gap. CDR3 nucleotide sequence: TGTGCCAGCAGTTACGGACAGACCTACGAGCAGTACTTC. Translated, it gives CASSYGQTYEQYF.

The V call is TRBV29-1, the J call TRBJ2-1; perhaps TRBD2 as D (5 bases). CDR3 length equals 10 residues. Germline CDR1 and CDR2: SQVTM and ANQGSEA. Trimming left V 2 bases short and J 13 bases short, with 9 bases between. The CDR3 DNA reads TGCAGCGTTGAACTAGCAACCCAGTTCTTC. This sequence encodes CSVELATQFF.

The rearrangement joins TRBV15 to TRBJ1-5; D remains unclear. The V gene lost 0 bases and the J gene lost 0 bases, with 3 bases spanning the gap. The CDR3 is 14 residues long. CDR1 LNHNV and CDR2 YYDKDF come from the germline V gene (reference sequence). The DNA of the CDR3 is TGTGCCACCAGCAGAGACTATAGCAATCAGCCCCAGCATTTT. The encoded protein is CATSRDYSNQPQHF.

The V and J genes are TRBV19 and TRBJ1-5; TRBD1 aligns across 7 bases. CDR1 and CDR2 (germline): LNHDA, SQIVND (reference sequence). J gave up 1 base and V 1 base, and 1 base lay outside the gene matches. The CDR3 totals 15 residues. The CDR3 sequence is CASSIAQGSNQPQHF. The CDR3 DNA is TGTGCCAGTAGTATAGCACAGGGGAGCAATCAGCCCCAGCATTTT.

As DNA, the CDR3 is TGCGCCAGCAGCCAACAGGTACAGCCCCAAGAGACCCAGTACTTC. The encoded protein is CASSQQVQPQETQYF. This chain connects TRBV4-3 to TRBJ2-5, with unresolved D. The germline CDR1 and CDR2 sequences are LGHNA and YSLEER. The V and J ends lost 2 bases and 1 base respectively, with 11 bases between them. The CDR3 length is 15 residues.

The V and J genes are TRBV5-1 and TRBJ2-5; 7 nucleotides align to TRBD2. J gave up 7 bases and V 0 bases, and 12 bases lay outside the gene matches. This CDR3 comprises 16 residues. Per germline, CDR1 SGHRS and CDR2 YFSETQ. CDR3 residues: CASSLDASGFSVTQYF. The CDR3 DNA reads TGCGCCAGCAGCTTGGATGCTAGCGGCTTTAGTGTGACCCAGTACTTC.

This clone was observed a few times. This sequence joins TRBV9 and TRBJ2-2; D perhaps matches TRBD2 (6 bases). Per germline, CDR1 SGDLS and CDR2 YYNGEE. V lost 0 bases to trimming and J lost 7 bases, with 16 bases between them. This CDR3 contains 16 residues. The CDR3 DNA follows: TGTGCCAGCAGCGTAGTAGGAAGCGGGTCCGGCGGGGAGCTGTTTTTT. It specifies CASSVVGSGSGGELFF.

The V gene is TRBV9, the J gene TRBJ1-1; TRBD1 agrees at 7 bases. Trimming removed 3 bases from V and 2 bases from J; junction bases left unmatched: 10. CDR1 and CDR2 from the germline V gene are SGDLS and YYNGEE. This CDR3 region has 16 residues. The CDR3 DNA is TGTGCCAGCAGCGCCCGGACCCAGGGGGAAAACACTGAAGCTTTCTTT. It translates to CASSARTQGENTEAFF. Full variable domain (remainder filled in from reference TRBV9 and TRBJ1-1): DSGVTQTPKHLITATGQRVTLRCSPRSGDLSVYWYQQSLDQGLQFLIQYYNGEERAKGNILERFSAQQFPDLHSELNLSSLELGDSALYFCASSARTQGENTEAFFGQGTRLTVV.

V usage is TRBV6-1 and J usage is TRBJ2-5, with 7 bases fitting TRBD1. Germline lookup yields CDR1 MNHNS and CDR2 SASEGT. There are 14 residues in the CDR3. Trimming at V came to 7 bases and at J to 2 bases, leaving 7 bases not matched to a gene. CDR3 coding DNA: TGTGCCAGCAAGAGGGACAGACTACAAGAGACCCAGTACTTC. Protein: CASKRDRLQETQYF.

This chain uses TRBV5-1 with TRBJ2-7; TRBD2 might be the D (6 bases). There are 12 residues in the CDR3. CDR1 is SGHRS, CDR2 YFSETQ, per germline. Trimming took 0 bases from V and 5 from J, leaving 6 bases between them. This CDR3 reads CASSLGGDEQYF. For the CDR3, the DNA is TGCGCCAGCAGCTTGGGGGGGGACGAGCAGTACTTC.

CDR3 nucleotides: TGCGCCAGCAGCTTGGGGGGCGTTGGTGCCAATGAGCAGTTCTTC. This encodes CASSLGGVGANEQFF. The chain carries TRBV5-1 and TRBJ2-1, with a weak D call TRBD1 (5 bases). Germline values: CDR1 SGHRS, CDR2 YFSETQ. There are 15 residues in the CDR3. V lost 0 bases to trimming and J lost 6 bases, with 13 bases between them.

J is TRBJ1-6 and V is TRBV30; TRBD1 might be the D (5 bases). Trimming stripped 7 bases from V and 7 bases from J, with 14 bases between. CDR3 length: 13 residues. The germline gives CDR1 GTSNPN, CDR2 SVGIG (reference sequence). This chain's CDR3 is CASGKGSNSPLHF. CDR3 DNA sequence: TGTGCCTCTGGAAAGGGGTCGAATTCACCCCTCCACTTT.

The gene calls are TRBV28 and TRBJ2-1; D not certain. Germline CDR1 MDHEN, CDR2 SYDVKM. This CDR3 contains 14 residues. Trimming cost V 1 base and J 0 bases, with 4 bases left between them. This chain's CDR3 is CASSLSNSYNEQFF. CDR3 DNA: TGTGCCAGCAGTTTATCCAACTCCTACAATGAGCAGTTCTTC.

CDR3 loop: CASSLGLAGGLAYEQYF. The CDR3 DNA reads TGTGCCAGCAGCCTCGGACTAGCGGGAGGCCTAGCCTACGAGCAGTACTTC. This chain connects TRBV6-2 or TRBV6-3 to TRBJ2-7, with 14 bases aligning to TRBD2. This CDR3 contains 17 residues. Germline values: CDR1 MNHEY, CDR2 SVGEGT. V lost 6 bases, J lost 2 bases, and 9 bases stayed unmatched.

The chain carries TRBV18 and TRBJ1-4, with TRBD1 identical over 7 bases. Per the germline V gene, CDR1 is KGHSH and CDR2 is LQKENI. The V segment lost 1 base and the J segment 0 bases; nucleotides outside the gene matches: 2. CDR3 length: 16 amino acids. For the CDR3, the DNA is TGTGCCAGCTCACCACGGCAGGGGGCAACTAATGAAAAACTGTTTTTT. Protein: CASSPRQGATNEKLFF.

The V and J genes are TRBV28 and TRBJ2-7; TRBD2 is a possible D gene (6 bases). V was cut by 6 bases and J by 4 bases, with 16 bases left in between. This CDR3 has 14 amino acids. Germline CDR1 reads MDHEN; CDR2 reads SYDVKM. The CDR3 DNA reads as TGTGCCAGCAGCCCGCCGGGGAGCGGGTACGAGCAGTACTTC. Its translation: CASSPPGSGYEQYF.

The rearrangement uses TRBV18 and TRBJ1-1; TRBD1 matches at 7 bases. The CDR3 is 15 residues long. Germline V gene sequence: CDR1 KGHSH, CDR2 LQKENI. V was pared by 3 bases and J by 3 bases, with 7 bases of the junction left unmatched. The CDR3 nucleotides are TGTGCCAGCTCACCCCCTACAGGGGCTGACACTGAAGCTTTCTTT. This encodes CASSPPTGADTEAFF.

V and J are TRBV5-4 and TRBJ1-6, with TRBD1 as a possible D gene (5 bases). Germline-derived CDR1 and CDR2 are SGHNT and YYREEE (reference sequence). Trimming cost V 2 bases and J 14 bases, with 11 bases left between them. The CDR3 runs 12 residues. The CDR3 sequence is CASSFYQGALHF. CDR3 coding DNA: TGTGCCAGCAGCTTCTATCAAGGGGCCCTCCACTTT.

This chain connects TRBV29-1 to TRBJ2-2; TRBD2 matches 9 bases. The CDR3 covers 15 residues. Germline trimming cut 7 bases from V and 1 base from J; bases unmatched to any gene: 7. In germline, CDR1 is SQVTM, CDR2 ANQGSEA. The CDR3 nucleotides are TGCAGCGCCACACTAGCGGGCTTGAACACCGGGGAGCTGTTTTTT. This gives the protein CSATLAGLNTGELFF.

CDR3 DNA: TGTGCCAGCACCACCGGGGAGGAAAAACTGTTTTTT. It codes for CASTTGEEKLFF. This sequence joins TRBV28 and TRBJ1-4; D is undetermined. Trimming removed 7 bases from V and 8 bases from J, with 11 bases in between. The length of the CDR3 is 12 residues. Germline V lookup: CDR1 MDHEN, CDR2 SYDVKM.

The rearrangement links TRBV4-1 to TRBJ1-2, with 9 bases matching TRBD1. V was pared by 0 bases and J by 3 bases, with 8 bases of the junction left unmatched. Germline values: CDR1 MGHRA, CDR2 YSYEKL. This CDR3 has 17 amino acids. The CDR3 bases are TGCGCCAGCAGCCAAGACTTAGGACAGGGGATCGACTATGGCTACACCTTC. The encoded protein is CASSQDLGQGIDYGYTF.